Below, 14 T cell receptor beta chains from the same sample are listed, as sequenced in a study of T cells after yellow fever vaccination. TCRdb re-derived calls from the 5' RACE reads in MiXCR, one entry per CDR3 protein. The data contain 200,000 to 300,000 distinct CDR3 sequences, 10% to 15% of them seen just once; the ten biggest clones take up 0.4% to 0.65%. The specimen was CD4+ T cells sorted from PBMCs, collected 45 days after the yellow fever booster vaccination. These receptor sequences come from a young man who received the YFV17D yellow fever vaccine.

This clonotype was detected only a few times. The CDR3 protein is CASSPGDSSNQPQHF. The CDR3, as DNA: TGTGCCAGCAGCCCGGGGGACAGCAGCAATCAGCCCCAGCATTTT. The J gene is TRBJ1-5, the V gene TRBV7-2; 7 bases line up with TRBD1. The CDR3 is 15 amino acids. J lost 1 base, V lost 5 bases, and 5 bases had no gene match. CDR1 SGHTA and CDR2 FQGNSA come from the germline V gene.

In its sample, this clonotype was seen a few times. In DNA, the CDR3 is TGTGCCAGCAGCTCCCACGCCCTCCGGGACAGGGGAGAGACCCAGTACTTC. Encoded protein: CASSSHALRDRGETQYF. The chain couples TRBV7-2 to TRBJ2-5, with TRBD1 matching 10 bases. The CDR3 has 17 residues. V shed 4 bases and J 4 bases; nucleotides not matched to a gene: 12. CDR1 SGHTA and CDR2 FQGNSA come from the germline V gene.

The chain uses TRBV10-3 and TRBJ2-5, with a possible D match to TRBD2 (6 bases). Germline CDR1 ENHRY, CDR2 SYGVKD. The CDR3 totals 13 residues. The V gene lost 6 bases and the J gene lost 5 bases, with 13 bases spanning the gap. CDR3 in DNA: TGTGCCATCAGGGGCGGGGAGCTGGAGACCCAGTACTTC. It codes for CAIRGGELETQYF.

The CDR3 nucleotides read TGTGCCAGCAGCTTGGCTGGTCACGATCAGCCCCAGCATTTT. This sequence encodes CASSLAGHDQPQHF. The J gene is TRBJ1-5, the V gene TRBV5-6, with no clear D. CDR1 and CDR2 (germline): SGHDT, YYEEEE. The CDR3 loop spans 14 amino acids. Trimming took off 0 bases at V and 5 bases at J, with 9 bases between the two ends.

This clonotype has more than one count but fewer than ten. Here the CDR3 DNA reads TGTGCCAGCAGCCTTACAGCGGGAGTAAAGACCGGGGAGCTGTTTTTT. Translation gives CASSLTAGVKTGELFF. The gene calls are TRBV12-3 or TRBV12-4 and TRBJ2-2, with TRBD2 identical over 8 bases. Trimming at V came to 6 bases and at J to 5 bases, leaving 11 bases not matched to a gene. CDR3 length: 16 residues.

The CDR3, as DNA: TGTGCCAGCAGTTACTTGGATAACTCCTACGAGCAGTACTTC. It codes for CASSYLDNSYEQYF. The V gene is TRBV6-5, the J gene TRBJ2-7; no definite D call. Germline assignment: CDR1 MNHEY and CDR2 SVGAGI. V was shortened by 1 base and J by 0 bases, with 7 bases between the two germline ends. The CDR3 consists of 14 residues.

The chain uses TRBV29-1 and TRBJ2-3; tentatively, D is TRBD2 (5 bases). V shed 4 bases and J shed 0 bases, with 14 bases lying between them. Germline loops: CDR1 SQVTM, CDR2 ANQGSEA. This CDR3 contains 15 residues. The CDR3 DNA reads TGCAGCGTTGGAAATAGTGGCGGGAGCACAGATACGCAGTATTTT. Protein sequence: CSVGNSGGSTDTQYF.

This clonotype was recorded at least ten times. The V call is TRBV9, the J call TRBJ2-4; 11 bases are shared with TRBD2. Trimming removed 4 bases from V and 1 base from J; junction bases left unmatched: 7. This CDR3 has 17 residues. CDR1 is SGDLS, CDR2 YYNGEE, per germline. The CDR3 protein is CASSTGLAVPAKNIQYF. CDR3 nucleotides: TGTGCCAGCAGCACGGGACTAGCGGTACCGGCCAAAAACATTCAGTACTTC.

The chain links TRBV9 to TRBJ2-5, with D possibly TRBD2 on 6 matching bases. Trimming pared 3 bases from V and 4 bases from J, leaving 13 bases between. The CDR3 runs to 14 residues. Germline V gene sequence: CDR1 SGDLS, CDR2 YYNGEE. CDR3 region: CASSALGAGETQYF. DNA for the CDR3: TGTGCCAGCAGCGCGCTAGGAGCGGGAGAGACCCAGTACTTC.

This CDR3 is CASSPVGDEQFF. Here the CDR3 DNA reads TGTGCCAGCTCACCAGTGGGGGATGAGCAGTTCTTC. V is TRBV18 and J is TRBJ2-1; possibly TRBD1 or TRBD2 for D (5 bases each). Germline values: CDR1 KGHSH, CDR2 LQKENI. The CDR3 loop spans 12 amino acids. Trimming left V 2 bases short and J 8 bases short, with 7 bases between.

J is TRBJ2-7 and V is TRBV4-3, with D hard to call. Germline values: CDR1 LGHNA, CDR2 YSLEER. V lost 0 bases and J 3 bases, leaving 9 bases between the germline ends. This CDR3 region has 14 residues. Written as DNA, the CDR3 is TGCGCCAGCAGCCAAGATGGTGGGGTCTACGAGCAGTACTTC. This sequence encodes CASSQDGGVYEQYF.

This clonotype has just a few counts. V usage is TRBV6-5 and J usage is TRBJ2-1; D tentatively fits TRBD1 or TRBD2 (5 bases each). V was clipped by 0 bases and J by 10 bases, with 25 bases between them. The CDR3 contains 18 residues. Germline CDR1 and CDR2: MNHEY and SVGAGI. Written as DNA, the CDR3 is TGTGCCAGCAGTTACTCGAGGGGCGTGGGCCTGGCCGGGGAAGAGCAGTTCTTC. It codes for CASSYSRGVGLAGEEQFF.

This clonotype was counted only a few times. CDR3 nucleotide sequence: TGTGCCAGCAGCCAAGGTATCGGGACAGGGAACGAGCAGTACTTC. Amino acids: CASSQGIGTGNEQYF. The chain couples TRBV3-1 to TRBJ2-7; 9 bases align to TRBD1. CDR3 size: 15 residues. Germline CDR1 and CDR2: LGHDT and YNNKEL (reference sequence). V was pared by 1 base and J by 5 bases, with 6 bases of the junction left unmatched.

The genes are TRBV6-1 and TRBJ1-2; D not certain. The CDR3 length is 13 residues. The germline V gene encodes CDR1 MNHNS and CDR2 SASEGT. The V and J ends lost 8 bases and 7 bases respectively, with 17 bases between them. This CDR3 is CASVARVGSGYTF. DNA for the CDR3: TGTGCCAGCGTCGCCCGGGTGGGAAGTGGCTACACCTTC.